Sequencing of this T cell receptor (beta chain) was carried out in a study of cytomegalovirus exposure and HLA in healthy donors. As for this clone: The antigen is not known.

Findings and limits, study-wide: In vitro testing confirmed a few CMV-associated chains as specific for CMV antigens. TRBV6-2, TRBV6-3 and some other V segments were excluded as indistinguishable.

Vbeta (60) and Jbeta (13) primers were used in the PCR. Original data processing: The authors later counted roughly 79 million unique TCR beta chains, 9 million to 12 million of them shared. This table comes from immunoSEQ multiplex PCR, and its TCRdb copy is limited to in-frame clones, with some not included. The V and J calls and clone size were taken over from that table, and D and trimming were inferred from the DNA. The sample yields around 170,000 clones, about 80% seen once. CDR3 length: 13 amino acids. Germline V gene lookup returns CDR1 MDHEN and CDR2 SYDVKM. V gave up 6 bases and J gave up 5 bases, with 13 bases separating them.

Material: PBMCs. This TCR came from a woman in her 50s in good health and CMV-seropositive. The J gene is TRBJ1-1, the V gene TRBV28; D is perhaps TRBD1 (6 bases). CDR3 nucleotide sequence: TGTGCCAGCAGCCCTCTCAGGGGTACTGAAGCTTTCTTT. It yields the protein CASSPLRGTEAFF.